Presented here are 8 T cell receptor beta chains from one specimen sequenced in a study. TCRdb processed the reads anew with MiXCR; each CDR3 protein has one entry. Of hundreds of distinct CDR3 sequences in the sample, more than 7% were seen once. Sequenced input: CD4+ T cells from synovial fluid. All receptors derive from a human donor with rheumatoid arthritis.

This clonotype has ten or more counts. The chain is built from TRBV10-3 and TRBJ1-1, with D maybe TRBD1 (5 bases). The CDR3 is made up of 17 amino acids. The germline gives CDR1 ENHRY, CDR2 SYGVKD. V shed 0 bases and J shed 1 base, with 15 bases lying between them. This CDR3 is CAISESRPGQSNTEAFF. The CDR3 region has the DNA TGTGCCATCAGTGAGTCCCGCCCAGGGCAGTCGAACACTGAAGCTTTCTTT.

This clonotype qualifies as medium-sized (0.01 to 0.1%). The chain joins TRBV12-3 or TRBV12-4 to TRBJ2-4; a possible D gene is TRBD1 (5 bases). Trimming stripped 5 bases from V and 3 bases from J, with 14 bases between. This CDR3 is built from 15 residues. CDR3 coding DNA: TGTGCCAGCAGTCCGGACCAGGGTGTCAAAAACATTCAGTACTTC. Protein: CASSPDQGVKNIQYF.

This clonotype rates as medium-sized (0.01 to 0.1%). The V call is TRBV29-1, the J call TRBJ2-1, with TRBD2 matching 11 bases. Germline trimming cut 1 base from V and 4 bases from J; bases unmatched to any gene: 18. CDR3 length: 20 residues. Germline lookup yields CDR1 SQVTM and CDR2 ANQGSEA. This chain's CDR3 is CSVEGRTGGLTSGGYNEQFF. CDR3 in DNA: TGCAGCGTTGAAGGCCGTACAGGGGGCCTTACTAGCGGGGGATACAATGAGCAGTTCTTC.

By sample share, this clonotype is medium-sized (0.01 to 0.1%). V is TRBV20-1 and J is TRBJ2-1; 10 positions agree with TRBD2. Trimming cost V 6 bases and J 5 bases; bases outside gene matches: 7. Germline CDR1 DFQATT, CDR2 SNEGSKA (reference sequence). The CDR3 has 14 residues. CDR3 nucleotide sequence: TGCAGTGCCCCCGGACTAGCGGCAAACAATGAGCAGTTCTTC. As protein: CSAPGLAANNEQFF.

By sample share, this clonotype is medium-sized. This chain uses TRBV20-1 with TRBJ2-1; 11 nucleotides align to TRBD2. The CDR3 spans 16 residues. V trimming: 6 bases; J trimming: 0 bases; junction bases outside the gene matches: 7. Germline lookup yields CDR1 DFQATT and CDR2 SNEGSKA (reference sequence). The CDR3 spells CSASVAGGSSYNEQFF. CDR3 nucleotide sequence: TGCAGTGCGTCGGTAGCGGGAGGGAGCTCCTACAATGAGCAGTTCTTC.

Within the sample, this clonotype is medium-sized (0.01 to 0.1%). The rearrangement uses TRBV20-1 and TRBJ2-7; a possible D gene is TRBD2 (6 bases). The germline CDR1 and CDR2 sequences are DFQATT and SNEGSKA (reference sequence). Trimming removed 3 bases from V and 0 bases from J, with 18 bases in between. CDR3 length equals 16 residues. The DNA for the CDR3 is TGCAGTGCTAGGGCAATCCCCGGGACTTACTCCTACGAGCAGTACTTC. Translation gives CSARAIPGTYSYEQYF.

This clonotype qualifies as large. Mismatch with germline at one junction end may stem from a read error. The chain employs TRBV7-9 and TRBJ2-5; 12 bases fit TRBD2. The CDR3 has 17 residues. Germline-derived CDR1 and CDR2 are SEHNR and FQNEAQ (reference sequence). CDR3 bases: TGTGCCAGCAGCTTCGGGGGGACTAGCGGGTTTGAAGATACCCAGTACTTC. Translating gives CASSFGGTSGFEDTQYF. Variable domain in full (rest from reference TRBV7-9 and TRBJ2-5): DTGVSQNPRHKITKRGQNVTFRCDPISEHNRLYWYRQTLGQGPEFLTYFQNEAQLEKSRLLSDRFSAERPKGSFSTLEIQRTEQGDSAMYLCASSFGGTSGFEDTQYFGPGTRLLVL.

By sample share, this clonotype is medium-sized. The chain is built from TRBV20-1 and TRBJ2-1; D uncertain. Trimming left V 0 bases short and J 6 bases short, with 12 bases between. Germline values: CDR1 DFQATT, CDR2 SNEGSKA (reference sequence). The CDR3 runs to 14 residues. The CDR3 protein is CSARDWRNLNEQFF. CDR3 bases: TGCAGTGCTAGAGATTGGCGCAATCTCAATGAGCAGTTCTTC.